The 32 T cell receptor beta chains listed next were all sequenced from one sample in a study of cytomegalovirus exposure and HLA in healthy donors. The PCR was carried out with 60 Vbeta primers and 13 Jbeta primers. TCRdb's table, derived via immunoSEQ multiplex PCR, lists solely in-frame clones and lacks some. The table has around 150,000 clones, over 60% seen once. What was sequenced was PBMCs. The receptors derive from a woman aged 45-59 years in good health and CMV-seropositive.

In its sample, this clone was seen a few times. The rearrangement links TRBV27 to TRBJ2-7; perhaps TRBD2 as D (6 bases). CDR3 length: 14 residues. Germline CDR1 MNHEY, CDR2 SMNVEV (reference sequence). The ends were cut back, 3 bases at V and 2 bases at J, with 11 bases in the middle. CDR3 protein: CASSFGGSPYEQYF. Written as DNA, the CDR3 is TGTGCCAGCAGTTTTGGGGGGTCCCCCTACGAGCAGTACTTC.

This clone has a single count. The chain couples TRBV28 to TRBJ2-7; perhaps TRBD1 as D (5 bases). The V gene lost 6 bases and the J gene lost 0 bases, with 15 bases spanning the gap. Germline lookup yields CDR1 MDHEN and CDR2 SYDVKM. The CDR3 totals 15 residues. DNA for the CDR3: TGTGCCAGCAGCCTACAGGACCCAACCTCCTACGAGCAGTACTTC. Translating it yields CASSLQDPTSYEQYF.

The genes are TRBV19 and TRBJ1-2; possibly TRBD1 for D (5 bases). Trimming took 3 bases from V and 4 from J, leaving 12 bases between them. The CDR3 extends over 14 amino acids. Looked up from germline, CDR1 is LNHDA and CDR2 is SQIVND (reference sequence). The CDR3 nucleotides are TGTGCCAGTAGTATCCAGGGTGGCGCCTATGGCTACACCTTC. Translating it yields CASSIQGGAYGYTF.

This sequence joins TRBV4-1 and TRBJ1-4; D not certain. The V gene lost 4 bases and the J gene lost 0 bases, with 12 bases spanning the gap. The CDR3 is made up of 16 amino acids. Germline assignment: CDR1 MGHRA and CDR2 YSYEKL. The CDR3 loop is CASSRTFRATNEKLFF. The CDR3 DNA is TGCGCCAGCAGCCGAACCTTTCGCGCAACTAATGAAAAACTGTTTTTT.

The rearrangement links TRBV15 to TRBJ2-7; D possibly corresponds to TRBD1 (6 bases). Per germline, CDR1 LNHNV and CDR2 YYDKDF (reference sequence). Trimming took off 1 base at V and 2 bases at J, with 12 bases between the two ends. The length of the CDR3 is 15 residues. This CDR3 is CATSRGARGTYEQYF. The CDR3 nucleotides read TGTGCCACCAGCAGAGGAGCCAGGGGTACCTACGAGCAGTACTTC.

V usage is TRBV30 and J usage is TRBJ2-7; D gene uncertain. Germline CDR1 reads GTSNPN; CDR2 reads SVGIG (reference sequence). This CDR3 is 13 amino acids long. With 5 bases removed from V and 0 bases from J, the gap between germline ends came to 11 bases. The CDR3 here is CAWSHFNSYEQYF. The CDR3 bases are TGTGCCTGGTCTCACTTCAACTCCTACGAGCAGTACTTC.

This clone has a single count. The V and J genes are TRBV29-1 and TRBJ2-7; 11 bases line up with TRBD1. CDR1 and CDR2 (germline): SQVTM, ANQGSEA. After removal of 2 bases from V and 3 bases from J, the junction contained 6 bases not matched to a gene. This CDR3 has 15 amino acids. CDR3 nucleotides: TGCAGCGTTGAAATGGGGGGACAGGGGGACTACGAGCAGTACTTC. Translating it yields CSVEMGGQGDYEQYF.

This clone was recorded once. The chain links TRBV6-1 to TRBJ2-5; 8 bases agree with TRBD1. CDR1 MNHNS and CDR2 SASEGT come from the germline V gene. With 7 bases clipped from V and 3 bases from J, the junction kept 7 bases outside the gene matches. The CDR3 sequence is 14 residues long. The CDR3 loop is CASTPQGAEETQYF. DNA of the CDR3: TGTGCCAGCACCCCCCAGGGGGCGGAAGAGACCCAGTACTTC.

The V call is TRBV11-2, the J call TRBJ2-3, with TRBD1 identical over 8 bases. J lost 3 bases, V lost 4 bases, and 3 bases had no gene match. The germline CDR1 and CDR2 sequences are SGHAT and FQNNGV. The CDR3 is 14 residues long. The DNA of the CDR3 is TGTGCCAGCAGCTACACAGGGGGAACAGATACGCAGTATTTT. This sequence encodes CASSYTGGTDTQYF. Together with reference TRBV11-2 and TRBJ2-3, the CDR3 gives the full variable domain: EAGVAQSPRYKIIEKRQSVAFWCNPISGHATLYWYQQILGQGPKLLIQFQNNGVVDDSQLPKDRFSAERLKGVDSTLKIQPAKLEDSAVYLCASSYTGGTDTQYFGPGTRLTVL.

DNA for the CDR3: TGTGCCAGCAGTTTTTGGGGACAGGGGCTGAATGAGCAGTTCTTC. Protein product: CASSFWGQGLNEQFF. This rearrangement joins TRBV28 to TRBJ2-1, with 10 bases aligning to TRBD1. The CDR3 consists of 15 residues. The germline V gene has CDR1 MDHEN and CDR2 SYDVKM. J lost 7 bases, V lost 3 bases, and 6 bases had no gene match.

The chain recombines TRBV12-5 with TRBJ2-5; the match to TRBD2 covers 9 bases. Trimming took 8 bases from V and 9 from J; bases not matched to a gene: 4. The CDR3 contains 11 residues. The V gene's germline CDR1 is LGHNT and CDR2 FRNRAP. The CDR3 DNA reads TGTGCTAGTCGGCGGGAGGGCGCCCAGTACTTC. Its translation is CASRREGAQYF.

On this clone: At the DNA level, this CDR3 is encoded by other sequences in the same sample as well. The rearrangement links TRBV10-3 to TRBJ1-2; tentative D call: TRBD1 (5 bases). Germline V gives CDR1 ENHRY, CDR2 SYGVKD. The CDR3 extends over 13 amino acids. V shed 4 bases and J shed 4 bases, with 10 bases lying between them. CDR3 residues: CAISGGEIYGYTF. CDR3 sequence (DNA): TGTGCCATCAGTGGGGGGGAAATCTATGGCTACACCTTC.

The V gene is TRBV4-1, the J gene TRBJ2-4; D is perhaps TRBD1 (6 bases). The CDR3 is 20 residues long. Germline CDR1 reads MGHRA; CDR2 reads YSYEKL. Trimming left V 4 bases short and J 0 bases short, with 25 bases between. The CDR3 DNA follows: TGCGCCAGCAGCCGCTCACTACCGTCCGGACAGAGGCTAGCCAAAAACATTCAGTACTTC. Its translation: CASSRSLPSGQRLAKNIQYF.

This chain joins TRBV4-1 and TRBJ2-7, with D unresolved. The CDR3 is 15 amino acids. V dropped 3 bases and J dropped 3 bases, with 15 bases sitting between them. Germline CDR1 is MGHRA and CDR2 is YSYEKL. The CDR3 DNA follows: TGCGCCAGCAGCCAGCCCGGATTAGCAGACTACGAGCAGTACTTC. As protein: CASSQPGLADYEQYF.

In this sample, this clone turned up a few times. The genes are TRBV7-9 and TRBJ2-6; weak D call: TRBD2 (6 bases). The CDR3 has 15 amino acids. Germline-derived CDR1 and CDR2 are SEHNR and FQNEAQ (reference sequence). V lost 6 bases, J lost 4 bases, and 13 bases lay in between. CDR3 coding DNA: TGTGCCAGCAGTCGTCGCGGGGACGGGGCCAACGTCCTGACTTTC. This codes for CASSRRGDGANVLTF.

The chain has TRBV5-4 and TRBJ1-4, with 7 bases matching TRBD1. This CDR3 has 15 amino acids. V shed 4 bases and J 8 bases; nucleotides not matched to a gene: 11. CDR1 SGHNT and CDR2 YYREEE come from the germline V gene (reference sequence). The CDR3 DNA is TGTGCCAGCAGCCGCTCAGGCGTAGGGGGCGAAAAACTGTTTTTT. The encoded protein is CASSRSGVGGEKLFF.

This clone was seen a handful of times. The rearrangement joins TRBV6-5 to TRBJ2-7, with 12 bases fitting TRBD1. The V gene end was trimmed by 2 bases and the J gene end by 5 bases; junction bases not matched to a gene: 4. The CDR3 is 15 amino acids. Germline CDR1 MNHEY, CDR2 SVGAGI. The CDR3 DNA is TGTGCCAGCAGTTACCGGGACAGGGGGCTCAACGAGCAGTACTTC. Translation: CASSYRDRGLNEQYF.

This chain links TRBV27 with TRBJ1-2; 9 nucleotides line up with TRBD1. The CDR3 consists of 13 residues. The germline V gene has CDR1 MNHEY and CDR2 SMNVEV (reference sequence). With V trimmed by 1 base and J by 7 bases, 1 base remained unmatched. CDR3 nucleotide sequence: TGTGCCAGCAGTTTATTGGGACAGGGTGGCTACACCTTC. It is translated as CASSLLGQGGYTF.

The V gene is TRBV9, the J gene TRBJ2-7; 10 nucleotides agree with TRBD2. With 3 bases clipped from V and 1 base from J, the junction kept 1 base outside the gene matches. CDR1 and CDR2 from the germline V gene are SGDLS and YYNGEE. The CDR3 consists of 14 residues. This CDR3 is CASSALAGSYEQYF. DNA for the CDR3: TGTGCCAGCAGCGCACTAGCGGGATCCTACGAGCAGTACTTC.

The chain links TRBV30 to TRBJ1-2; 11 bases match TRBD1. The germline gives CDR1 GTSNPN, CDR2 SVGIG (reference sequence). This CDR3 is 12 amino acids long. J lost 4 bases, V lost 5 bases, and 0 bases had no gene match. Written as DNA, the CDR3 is TGTGCCTGGGGGACAGGGGGCTATGGCTACACCTTC. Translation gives CAWGTGGYGYTF.

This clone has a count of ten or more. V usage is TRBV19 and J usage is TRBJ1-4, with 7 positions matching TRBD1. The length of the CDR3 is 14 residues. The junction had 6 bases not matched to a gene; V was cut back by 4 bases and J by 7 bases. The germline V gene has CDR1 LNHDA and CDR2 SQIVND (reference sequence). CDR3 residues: CASSTPTGREKLFF. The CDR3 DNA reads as TGTGCCAGTAGTACCCCGACAGGGCGTGAAAAACTGTTTTTT.

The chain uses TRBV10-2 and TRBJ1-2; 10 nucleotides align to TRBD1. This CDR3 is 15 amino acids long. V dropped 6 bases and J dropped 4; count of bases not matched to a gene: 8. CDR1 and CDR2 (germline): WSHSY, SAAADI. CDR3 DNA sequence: TGCGCCAGCAGGACGACAGGGGGCAGGGGCTATGGCTACACCTTC. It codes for CASRTTGGRGYGYTF.

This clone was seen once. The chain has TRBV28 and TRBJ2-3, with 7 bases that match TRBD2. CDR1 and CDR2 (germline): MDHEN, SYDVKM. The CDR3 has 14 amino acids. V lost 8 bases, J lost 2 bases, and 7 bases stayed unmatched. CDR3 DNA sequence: TGTGCCAGCGGCAAGCGGGGTAACACAGATACGCAGTATTTT. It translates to CASGKRGNTDTQYF.

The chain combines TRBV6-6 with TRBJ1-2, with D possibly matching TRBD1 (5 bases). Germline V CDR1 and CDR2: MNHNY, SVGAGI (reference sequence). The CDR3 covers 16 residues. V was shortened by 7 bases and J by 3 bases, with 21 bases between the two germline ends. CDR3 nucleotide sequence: TGTGCCAGCACATCCGGGGGACCCAGGTGGTACTATGGCTACACCTTC. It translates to CASTSGGPRWYYGYTF.

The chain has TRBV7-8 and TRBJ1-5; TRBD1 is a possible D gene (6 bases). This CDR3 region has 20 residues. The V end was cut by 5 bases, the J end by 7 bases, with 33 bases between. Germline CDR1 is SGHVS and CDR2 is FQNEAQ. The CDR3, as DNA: TGTGCCAGCAGCCCCCGAGGGGGAGGGATTACGCGTTCTGCTATACAGCCCCAGCATTTT. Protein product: CASSPRGGGITRSAIQPQHF.

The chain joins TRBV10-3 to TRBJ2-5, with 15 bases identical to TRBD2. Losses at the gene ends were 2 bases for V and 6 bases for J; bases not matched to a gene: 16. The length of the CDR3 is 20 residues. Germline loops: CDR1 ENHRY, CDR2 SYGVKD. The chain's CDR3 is CAISENSISGTSGRLKTQYF. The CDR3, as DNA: TGTGCCATCAGTGAGAACTCTATAAGCGGGACTAGCGGGAGGTTGAAGACCCAGTACTTC.

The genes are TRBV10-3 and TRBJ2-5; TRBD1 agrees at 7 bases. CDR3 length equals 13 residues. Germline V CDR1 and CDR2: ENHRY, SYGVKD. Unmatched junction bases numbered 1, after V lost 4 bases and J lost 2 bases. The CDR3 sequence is CAISAGQQETQYF. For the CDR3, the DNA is TGTGCCATCAGTGCGGGACAGCAAGAGACCCAGTACTTC.

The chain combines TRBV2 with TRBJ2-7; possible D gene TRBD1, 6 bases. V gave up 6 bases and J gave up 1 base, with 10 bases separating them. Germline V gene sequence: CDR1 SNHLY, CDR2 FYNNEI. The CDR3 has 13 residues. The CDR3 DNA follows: TGTGCCAGCAGACGGACAGATTCCTACGAGCAGTACTTC. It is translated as CASRRTDSYEQYF.

The DNA of the CDR3 is TGTGCCAGCAGGGGGAGGACCTACGAGCAGTACTTC. As protein: CASRGRTYEQYF. The chain couples TRBV28 to TRBJ2-7; maybe TRBD2 (6 bases). CDR1 MDHEN and CDR2 SYDVKM come from the germline V gene. CDR3 size: 12 residues. The V end was cut by 6 bases, the J end by 2 bases, with 8 bases between.

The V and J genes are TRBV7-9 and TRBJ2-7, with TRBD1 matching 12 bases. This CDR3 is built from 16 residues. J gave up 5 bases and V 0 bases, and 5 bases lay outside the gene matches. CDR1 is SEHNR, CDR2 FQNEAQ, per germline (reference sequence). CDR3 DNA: TGTGCCAGCAGCTTAGCCTCCGGGACAGGGGGCCACGAGCAGTACTTC. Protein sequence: CASSLASGTGGHEQYF.

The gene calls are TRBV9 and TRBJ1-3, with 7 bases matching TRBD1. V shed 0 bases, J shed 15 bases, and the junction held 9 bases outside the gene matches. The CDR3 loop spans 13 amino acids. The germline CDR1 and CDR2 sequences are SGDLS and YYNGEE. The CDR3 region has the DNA TGTGCCAGCAGCGTAGGCCAAAGGGGGCAGAAATATTTT. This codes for CASSVGQRGQKYF.

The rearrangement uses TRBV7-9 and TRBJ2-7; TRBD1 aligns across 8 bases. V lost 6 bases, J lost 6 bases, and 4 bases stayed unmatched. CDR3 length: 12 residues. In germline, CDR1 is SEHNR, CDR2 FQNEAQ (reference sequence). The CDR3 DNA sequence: TGTGCCAGCAGTAAAGACAGGGGCGAGCAGTACTTC. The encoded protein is CASSKDRGEQYF.